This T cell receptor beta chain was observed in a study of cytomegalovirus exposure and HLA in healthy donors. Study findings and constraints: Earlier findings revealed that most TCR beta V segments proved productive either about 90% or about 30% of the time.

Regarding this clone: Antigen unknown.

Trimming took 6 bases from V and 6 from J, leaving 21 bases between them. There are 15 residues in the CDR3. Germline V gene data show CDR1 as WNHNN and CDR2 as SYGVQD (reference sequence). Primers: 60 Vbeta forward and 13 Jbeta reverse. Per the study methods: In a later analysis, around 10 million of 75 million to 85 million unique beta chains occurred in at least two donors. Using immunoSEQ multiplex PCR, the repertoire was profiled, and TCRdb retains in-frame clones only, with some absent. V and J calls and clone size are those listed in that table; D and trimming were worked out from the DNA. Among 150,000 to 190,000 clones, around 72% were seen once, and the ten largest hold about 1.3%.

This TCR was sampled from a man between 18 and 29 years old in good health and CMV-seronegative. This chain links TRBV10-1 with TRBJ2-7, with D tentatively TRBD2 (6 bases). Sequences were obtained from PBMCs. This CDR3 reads CASSRDFEAGSEQYF. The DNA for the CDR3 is TGCGCCAGCAGCCGGGACTTTGAGGCGGGCTCCGAGCAGTACTTC.